The clone carrying this T cell receptor (beta chain) appeared a few times. As yet, its antigen is unknown. Germline values: CDR1 DFQATT, CDR2 SNEGSKA (reference sequence). The CDR3 sequence is 12 residues long. Trimming removed 4 bases from V and 8 bases from J, with 12 bases in between. TCRbeta library construction was performed incorporating unique molecular identifiers. MiXCR was run by TCRdb on the PCR reads, yielding one entry per CDR3 protein. This sample has about 340,000 distinct CDR3 sequences, with 16% found just once. The data stem from a study of T-cell reconstitution after alpha-beta-depleted transplantation in children. Findings and limits, study-wide: Several hundred expanded graft clones reportedly supplied alpha-beta T cells about two months after transplant. T-cell counts and diversity at one year following transplant were attributed mainly to newly produced T cells.

The sample here was PBMCs, mostly from graft donor cells, taken 360 days after TCRalphabeta/CD19-depleted stem cell transplant. The chain combines TRBV20-1 with TRBJ2-1; either TRBD1 or TRBD2 may fit D (5 bases each). The clonotype comes from a male patient under 10 years old who had a stem cell transplant for acute lymphoblastic leukemia, so the T cells may come from the graft donor. CDR3 nucleotides: TGCAGTGCTAATTTTAGGGGAGATGAGCAGTTCTTC. Translation gives CSANFRGDEQFF.